This T cell receptor beta chain was sequenced in a study of PD-1 blockade in classical Hodgkin lymphoma. Study in general: Patients in the cohort were put on intravenous nivolumab, 3 mg/kg every 2 weeks. Study results and limitations: Anyone who began nivolumab under 1 year after ASCT was excluded.

After autologous stem cell transplantation all patients relapsed, and prior brentuximab vedotin exposure differed between cohorts. Best responses included complete response and partial response; otherwise, the best response was progressive disease. About this clone itself: What it binds is unknown.

Sequencing was performed with immunoSEQ multiplex PCR; in TCRdb, only in-frame clones are kept and a portion is missing. The sample includes 25,000 to 30,000 clones, 85% to 90% of them seen just once. Germline CDR1 is ENHRY and CDR2 is SYGVKD. Losses at the gene ends were 3 bases for V and 0 bases for J; bases not matched to a gene: 4. This CDR3 has 15 residues. The chain has TRBV10-3 and TRBJ1-1; the match to TRBD1 covers 7 bases. Material: peripheral blood mononuclear cells (PBMCs), obtained at baseline. The origin of this receptor is a human donor with classical Hodgkin lymphoma. CDR3 DNA sequence: TGTGCCATCAGTGACAGGGGGAGCATGAACACTGAAGCTTTCTTT. Translated: CAISDRGSMNTEAFF.